The 25 T cell receptor beta chains in this list originate from one sample, sequenced in a study of cytomegalovirus exposure and HLA in healthy donors. Measured with immunoSEQ multiplex PCR; TCRdb has only the in-frame clones, and not every one. The sample includes about 200,000 clones, over 65% of them seen just once. Sequenced: PBMCs. The receptors originated from a woman aged 18-30 years in good health and CMV-seronegative.

This clone was picked up a small number of times. This sequence joins TRBV25-1 and TRBJ1-4; the match to TRBD1 covers 8 bases. This CDR3 contains 18 residues. The germline CDR1 and CDR2 sequences are MGHDK and SYGVNS. V shed 7 bases and J 7 bases; nucleotides not matched to a gene: 20. The CDR3 is CASTGEGQVSLIGEKLFF. The CDR3 DNA reads as TGTGCCAGCACGGGTGAGGGACAGGTTTCTCTTATTGGTGAAAAACTGTTTTTT.

This clone occurred once. The rearrangement links TRBV6-5 to TRBJ2-3; tentative D call: TRBD1 (6 bases). CDR1 and CDR2 from the germline V gene are MNHEY and SVGAGI. This CDR3 has 15 residues. The V end lost 6 bases, the J end lost 0 bases, and 13 bases lay between the germline ends. The CDR3 DNA sequence: TGTGCCAGCAGGACGACTGGGGGCAGCACAGATACGCAGTATTTT. Translation gives CASRTTGGSTDTQYF.

The V call is TRBV11-2, the J call TRBJ2-7, with a possible D match to TRBD2 (6 bases). Deletions cut 0 bases from V and 2 bases from J, with 11 bases between. The length of the CDR3 is 15 residues. The germline CDR1 and CDR2 sequences are SGHAT and FQNNGV. The CDR3 region has the DNA TGTGCCAGCAGCTTAGATGGAGGGCCGGCCTACGAGCAGTACTTC. Protein: CASSLDGGPAYEQYF.

The CDR3 DNA sequence: TGTGCCAGCAGTGCCTCACAGGGGGCTGGCGGAAACACCATATATTTT. Amino acid sequence: CASSASQGAGGNTIYF. The chain uses TRBV28 and TRBJ1-3; the match to TRBD1 covers 9 bases. This CDR3 region has 16 residues. J was trimmed by 4 bases and V by 5 bases; bases with no gene match: 9. Per germline, CDR1 MDHEN and CDR2 SYDVKM.

The gene calls are TRBV7-2 and TRBJ1-6; tentatively, D is TRBD1 (6 bases). V lost 1 base and J lost 7, with 11 bases in between. CDR1 is SGHTA and CDR2 is FQGNSA in the germline V gene. The CDR3 has 15 amino acids. This CDR3 reads CASSLVRTANSPLHF. For the CDR3, the DNA is TGTGCCAGCAGCTTAGTAAGGACAGCCAATTCACCCCTCCACTTT.

This clone has only a few counts. J is TRBJ2-7 and V is TRBV19; 11 nucleotides match TRBD2. Germline loops: CDR1 LNHDA, CDR2 SQIVND (reference sequence). The V gene end was trimmed by 5 bases and the J gene end by 2 bases; junction bases not matched to a gene: 8. This CDR3 is built from 16 residues. CDR3 sequence reads: CASSGKSSGRPYEQYF. As DNA, the CDR3 is TGTGCCAGTAGTGGTAAGTCTAGCGGGAGGCCCTACGAGCAGTACTTC.

Only one count was recorded for this clone. This chain connects TRBV7-3 to TRBJ1-1, with TRBD1 as a possible D gene (5 bases). Germline V gene sequence: CDR1 SGHTA, CDR2 FQGTGA. Trimming removed 3 bases from V and 6 bases from J, with 11 bases in between. The length of the CDR3 is 13 residues. CDR3 nucleotides: TGTGCCAGCAGCTTGTCAGGAGGGGCTGAAGCTTTCTTT. Amino acids: CASSLSGGAEAFF. The whole variable domain, filled in from reference TRBV7-3 and TRBJ1-1, reads GAGVSQTPSNKVTEKGKYVELRCDPISGHTALYWYRQSLGQGPEFLIYFQGTGAADDSGLPNDRFFAVRPEGSVSTLKIQRTERGDSAVYLCASSLSGGAEAFFGQGTRLTVV.

The V call is TRBV2, the J call TRBJ2-1; no reliable D call. Germline assignment: CDR1 SNHLY and CDR2 FYNNEI. The V end was cut by 4 bases, the J end by 8 bases, with 3 bases between. The CDR3 is 10 residues long. Written as DNA, the CDR3 is TGTGCCAGCAGTGCGTATGAGCAGTTCTTC. This codes for CASSAYEQFF.

This clone was observed once. The chain combines TRBV6-1 with TRBJ2-6; TRBD1 aligns across 7 bases. V lost 7 bases, J lost 2 bases, and 5 bases stayed unmatched. The CDR3 has 15 residues. Germline assignment: CDR1 MNHNS and CDR2 SASEGT. The CDR3 DNA sequence: TGTGCCAGCACCCTAACAGGGGCTGGGGCCAACGTCCTGACTTTC. Amino acids: CASTLTGAGANVLTF.

The V gene is TRBV7-9, the J gene TRBJ2-7; D is perhaps TRBD1 (6 bases). The CDR3 consists of 15 residues. The germline V gene has CDR1 SEHNR and CDR2 FQNEAQ (reference sequence). V lost 6 bases to trimming and J lost 0 bases, with 15 bases between them. The DNA for the CDR3 is TGTGCCAGCAGTGGTTTGAGGACAGCCTCCTACGAGCAGTACTTC. This translates into CASSGLRTASYEQYF.

Only one count was recorded for this clone. V usage is TRBV27 and J usage is TRBJ2-2, with no clear D. With 6 bases removed from V and 4 bases from J, the gap between germline ends came to 15 bases. The CDR3 is 15 residues long. Germline CDR1 and CDR2: MNHEY and SMNVEV (reference sequence). CDR3 sequence reads: CASSIYGVTTGELFF. In nucleotides, the CDR3 is TGTGCCAGCAGCATATATGGGGTTACCACCGGGGAGCTGTTTTTT.

The chain employs TRBV30 and TRBJ2-7; 7 bases match TRBD2. This CDR3 has 15 amino acids. CDR1 is GTSNPN, CDR2 SVGIG, per germline (reference sequence). The J segment lost 2 bases and the V segment lost 2 bases, leaving 9 bases of the junction unmatched. CDR3 protein: CAWSRYASGPYEQYF. CDR3 nucleotide sequence: TGTGCCTGGAGTCGGTACGCTAGCGGACCCTACGAGCAGTACTTC.

This clone has a single count. The chain employs TRBV19 and TRBJ1-6; no clear D. V was trimmed by 7 bases and J by 8 bases, leaving 18 bases between them. This CDR3 region has 15 residues. Germline V gene sequence: CDR1 LNHDA, CDR2 SQIVND (reference sequence). The CDR3 loop is CASTAVAPRDSPLHF. The CDR3 DNA follows: TGTGCCAGTACCGCGGTGGCTCCCCGGGATTCACCCCTCCACTTT.

This chain links TRBV5-1 with TRBJ2-7; 10 bases line up with TRBD1. J was trimmed by 5 bases and V by 4 bases; bases with no gene match: 9. Germline values: CDR1 SGHRS, CDR2 YFSETQ. The CDR3 extends over 15 amino acids. The CDR3 region has the DNA TGCGCCAGCAGCAAGGGGGACAGGGGACCCGACGAGCAGTACTTC. Residues: CASSKGDRGPDEQYF.

The rearrangement links TRBV2 to TRBJ2-5; a weak D match, TRBD2 (6 bases). Germline values: CDR1 SNHLY, CDR2 FYNNEI. The V end was cut by 11 bases, the J end by 5 bases, with 27 bases between. This CDR3 contains 16 residues. The CDR3 protein is CAGVEGPLMDRETQYF. In nucleotides, the CDR3 is TGTGCCGGGGTGGAGGGACCCCTGATGGATCGTGAGACCCAGTACTTC.

This chain connects TRBV28 to TRBJ2-1; a possible D gene is TRBD2 (6 bases). The V end lost 6 bases, the J end lost 9 bases, and 9 bases lay between the germline ends. Looked up from germline, CDR1 is MDHEN and CDR2 is SYDVKM. CDR3 length equals 11 residues. The CDR3 DNA is TGTGCCAGCAGGGAGGGGATTGAGCAGTTCTTC. Translating gives CASREGIEQFF.

On this clone: A far bigger clonotype differs at one base, so this is likely a read error. This sequence joins TRBV4-2 and TRBJ1-2; 11 bases align to TRBD1. The CDR3 loop spans 15 amino acids. CDR1 and CDR2 (germline): LGHNA, YNFKEQ. The CDR3 loop reads CASSQDRDRGNGYIF. CDR3 nucleotide sequence: TGTGCCAGCAGCCAAGATCGGGACAGGGGGAATGGCTACATCTTC.

The chain joins TRBV4-1 to TRBJ2-4; a possible D gene is TRBD2 (6 bases). This CDR3 has 17 amino acids. V lost 2 bases and J 3 bases, leaving 17 bases between the germline ends. Germline V lookup: CDR1 MGHRA, CDR2 YSYEKL. DNA of the CDR3: TGCGCCAGCAGCCAACCGACTAGAGGGACGGGCAAAAACATTCAGTACTTC. Translation: CASSQPTRGTGKNIQYF.

The chain couples TRBV28 to TRBJ2-7, with D perhaps TRBD1 (5 bases). The germline CDR1 and CDR2 sequences are MDHEN and SYDVKM. V was clipped by 8 bases and J by 0 bases, with 14 bases between them. The CDR3 contains 14 residues. Here the CDR3 reads CASLGRGDSYEQYF. The CDR3 coding sequence is TGTGCCAGCCTGGGAAGGGGCGACTCCTACGAGCAGTACTTC.

This chain links TRBV2 with TRBJ1-1, with 7 bases fitting TRBD1. This CDR3 is built from 13 residues. CDR1 and CDR2 (germline): SNHLY, FYNNEI. The junction had 3 bases not matched to a gene; V was cut back by 8 bases and J by 0 bases. The CDR3 here is CASPGQMNTEAFF. In DNA, the CDR3 is TGTGCCAGCCCGGGACAGATGAACACTGAAGCTTTCTTT.

The chain is built from TRBV4-1 and TRBJ2-1; TRBD2 agrees at 10 bases. After removal of 2 bases from V and 8 bases from J, the junction contained 3 bases not matched to a gene. The CDR3 runs to 14 residues. Germline V gene lookup returns CDR1 MGHRA and CDR2 YSYEKL. CDR3 protein: CASSQSGTSDEQFF. CDR3 bases: TGCGCCAGCAGCCAATCCGGGACTAGCGATGAGCAGTTCTTC.

CDR3 protein: CASSFSSGQETQYF. The CDR3 region has the DNA TGTGCCAGCAGCTTCAGCAGCGGTCAAGAGACCCAGTACTTC. The V gene is TRBV11-2, the J gene TRBJ2-5, with D perhaps TRBD2 (5 bases). The CDR3 has 14 amino acids. In germline, CDR1 is SGHAT, CDR2 FQNNGV. V was pared by 3 bases and J by 2 bases, with 10 bases between.

This clone has only a few counts. The chain combines TRBV15 with TRBJ1-1; unclear D gene. The CDR3 consists of 13 residues. Germline CDR1 reads LNHNV; CDR2 reads YYDKDF (reference sequence). Trimming shortened V by 5 bases and J by 1 base, and 8 bases separated the two germline ends. The CDR3 DNA reads TGTGCCACCAGCCTACGTAGGAACACTGAAGCTTTCTTT. Its protein is CATSLRRNTEAFF.

The V call is TRBV5-6, the J call TRBJ2-2; 14 nucleotides align to TRBD2. This CDR3 is 17 amino acids long. In germline, CDR1 is SGHDT, CDR2 YYEEEE. Unmatched junction bases numbered 6, after V lost 4 bases and J lost 4 bases. In nucleotides, the CDR3 is TGTGCCAGCAGCATACCCGGACTAGCGGGGGGCACCGGGGAGCTGTTTTTT. Translation gives CASSIPGLAGGTGELFF.

This chain joins TRBV10-3 and TRBJ2-2, with 7 nucleotides matching TRBD1. The CDR3 sequence is 14 residues long. V gave up 6 bases and J gave up 0 bases; unmatched junction bases: 1. Germline V gene sequence: CDR1 ENHRY, CDR2 SYGVKD. CDR3 sequence (DNA): TGTGCCATCAGCGACAGGGCGAACACCGGGGAGCTGTTTTTT. Translated: CAISDRANTGELFF.